A selection of T cell receptor beta chains follows, all from one sample in a study of cytomegalovirus exposure and HLA in healthy donors. Measured with immunoSEQ multiplex PCR; TCRdb has only the in-frame clones, and not every one. Of approximately 190,000 clones in the sample, around 90% were seen once. Specimen: PBMCs. These receptors all come from a boy between 2 and 10 years old in good health and CMV-seronegative. Both conserved end residues are part of each CDR3. The order of the fields is CDR3 length, J gene, clone size, V gene, D gene, CDR3 DNA, CDR3 protein. A D gene is named only where the DNA matches it firmly. Clone size is stated in some rows and not others, as once, few, many or a class when expanded.

14 | TRBJ2-7 | . | TRBV28 | TRBD1 | TGTGCCAGCAGTTTGACAGGGGGGTATCTCGAGCAGTACTTC | CASSLTGGYLEQYF
13 | TRBJ2-7 | once | TRBV10-2 | . | TGCGCCAGCAGTGAGTCAACAGCATACGAGCAGTACTTC | CASSESTAYEQYF
16 | TRBJ2-2 | . | TRBV11-3 | TRBD1 | TGTGCCAGCAGCTTAGGAGGACAGGGGGCTAACGGGGAGCTGTTTTTT | CASSLGGQGANGELFF
18 | TRBJ2-7 | once | TRBV7-2 | TRBD1 | TGTGCCAGCAGCTTACTTGGGACAGGGGGCTTTTTAGGGGAGGAGCAGTACTTC | CASSLLGTGGFLGEEQYF
13 | TRBJ2-2 | once | TRBV9 | . | TGTGCCAGCAGCGTAATAAACACCGGGGAGCTGTTTTTT | CASSVINTGELFF
15 | TRBJ1-6 | . | TRBV6-5 | TRBD1 | TGTGCCAGCAGTTACAGGGACAGGGAGAATTCACCCCTCCACTTT | CASSYRDRENSPLHF
19 | TRBJ2-6 | . | TRBV29-1 | TRBD1 | TGCAGCGTTGAAGACCGGGACAGGGAACGGAGCTCTGGGGCCAACGTCCTGACTTTC | CSVEDRDRERSSGANVLTF
14 | TRBJ1-4 | . | TRBV7-9 | . | TGTTCCAGCAGCTTATTAGAGGCAGAAGAAAAACTGTTTTTT | CSSSLLEAEEKLFF
16 | TRBJ2-3 | . | TRBV7-3 | TRBD2 | TGTGCCAGCAGCTCCCCCCTTAGCGGGTCCACAGATACGCAGTATTTT | CASSSPLSGSTDTQYF
18 | TRBJ2-6 | . | TRBV27 | . | TGTGCCAGCAGTTTTCTGGGTTTGGGAGGAACTGGGGCCAACGTCCTGACTTTC | CASSFLGLGGTGANVLTF
18 | TRBJ2-1 | once | TRBV5-6 | TRBD2 | TGTGCCAGCAGCTTGGGTGAGGCTAGCGGGAGGTTCTACAATGAGCAGTTCTTC | CASSLGEASGRFYNEQFF
12 | TRBJ2-7 | once | TRBV28 | . | TGTGCCAGCAGCCTCCGCGGGTACGAGCAGTACTTC | CASSLRGYEQYF
15 | TRBJ1-5 | . | TRBV7-8 | . | TGTGCCAGCAGCCCTAGCCATTATAGCAATCAGCCCCAGCATTTT | CASSPSHYSNQPQHF
14 | TRBJ2-7 | . | TRBV30 | . | TGTGCCTGGAAGAGGGCCTCCCCCTTCTACGAGCAGTACTTC | CAWKRASPFYEQYF
12 | TRBJ2-5 | . | TRBV30 | . | TGTGCCTGGAAAGGCGGCCCGGAGACCCAGTACTTC | CAWKGGPETQYF
17 | TRBJ2-2 | . | TRBV6-7 | . | TGTGCCAGCAGTTATGGCGTAAGGTCAGTTGGGCCCGGGGAGCTGTTTTTT | CASSYGVRSVGPGELFF
16 | TRBJ2-3 | . | TRBV4-2 | . | TGTGCCAGCAGCCAAGCGGTAGCGGATAGCACAGATACGCAGTATTTT | CASSQAVADSTDTQYF
16 | TRBJ1-2 | . | TRBV10-1 | . | TGCGCCAGCAGTGAAAGATCAGGAAAGGTGAACTATGGCTACACCTTC | CASSERSGKVNYGYTF
14 | TRBJ1-2 | . | TRBV6-1 | . | TGTGCCAGCACCCCCAGTCCAGCTAACTATGGCTACACCTTC | CASTPSPANYGYTF
13 | TRBJ1-1 | . | TRBV5-4 | TRBD1 | TGTGCCAGCAGTTTAGGGACAGACACTGAAGCTTTCTTT | CASSLGTDTEAFF
15 | TRBJ1-1 | . | TRBV30 | TRBD1 | TGTGCCTGGGGGGGAGACAGGGTGGGAAACACTGAAGCTTTCTTT | CAWGGDRVGNTEAFF
17 | TRBJ2-5 | . | TRBV7-9 | TRBD1 | TGTGCCAGCAGCTCATCCTTCCTGGGACAGGGTCTAGAGACCCAGTACTTC | CASSSSFLGQGLETQYF
18 | TRBJ2-3 | . | TRBV6-1 | TRBD2 | TGTGCCAGCAGTGAAGCGAGGCTAGCGGGAGGGAGCACAGATACGCAGTATTTT | CASSEARLAGGSTDTQYF
15 | TRBJ2-3 | . | TRBV10-3 | . | TGTGCCATCAGTGAGCGAAGCGCGAGCACAGATACGCAGTATTTT | CAISERSASTDTQYF
14 | TRBJ1-6 | . | TRBV27 | . | TGTGCCAGCAGTCTCGGGAGGGTACATTCACCCCTCCACTTT | CASSLGRVHSPLHF
15 | TRBJ2-7 | . | TRBV7-3 | . | TGTGCCAGCAGCTTAAATGGAGGGGCGGCCTACGAGCAGTACTTC | CASSLNGGAAYEQYF
16 | TRBJ2-7 | . | TRBV2 | . | TGTGCCAGCAGTGACCATCTCGACAGGCCGTCCTACGAGCAGTACTTC | CASSDHLDRPSYEQYF
14 | TRBJ1-2 | . | TRBV19 | TRBD1 | TGTGCCAGTAAGGGGACAGGGGATAACTATGGCTACACCTTC | CASKGTGDNYGYTF
14 | TRBJ2-3 | . | TRBV7-2 | TRBD2 | TGTGCCAGCATCCTAGCGGGGGGGATGGATACGCAGTATTTT | CASILAGGMDTQYF
14 | TRBJ2-7 | . | TRBV5-1 | . | TGCGCCAGCAGCTTGGTTCGGGGTGTGGACGAGCAGTACTTC | CASSLVRGVDEQYF
16 | TRBJ1-2 | . | TRBV5-1 | . | TGCGCCAGCAGTTCCGGACAGAGAACTACTAACTATGGCTACACCTTC | CASSSGQRTTNYGYTF
17 | TRBJ1-4 | . | TRBV18 | TRBD1 | TGTGCCAGCTCACCGGGCGACAGGGTACGGATTGGGGAAAAACTGTTTTTT | CASSPGDRVRIGEKLFF
16 | TRBJ1-3 | . | TRBV2 | . | TGTGCCAGCAGCGCCACAGGCCTCGGGTCTGGAAACACCATATATTTT | CASSATGLGSGNTIYF
13 | TRBJ1-1 | . | TRBV7-3 | . | TGTGCCAGCAGCTTAACGGGCGATGGGGGCGCTTTCTTT | CASSLTGDGGAFF
16 | TRBJ1-6 | . | TRBV5-5 | TRBD1 | TGTGCCAGCAGCCCGTACCACACAGGGGGGCAATCACCCCTCCACTTT | CASSPYHTGGQSPLHF
16 | TRBJ2-7 | . | TRBV9 | . | TGTGCCAGCAGCGTAGGTCCCGGAGGCAGCTCCTACGAGCAGTACTTC | CASSVGPGGSSYEQYF
14 | TRBJ2-3 | . | TRBV7-3 | . | TGTGCCAGCAGCTTATACTCGTCCACAGATACGCAGTATTTT | CASSLYSSTDTQYF
17 | TRBJ2-7 | . | TRBV4-1 | TRBD1 | TGCGCCAGCAGCCAAGATTACGAGACAGGGGCCTCCTACGAGCAGTACTTC | CASSQDYETGASYEQYF
15 | TRBJ1-1 | . | TRBV7-2 | TRBD1 | TGTGCCAGCAGCTTAGAGGGACAGGGCGGGACTGAAGCTTTCTTT | CASSLEGQGGTEAFF
16 | TRBJ2-1 | . | TRBV11-2 | TRBD2 | TGTGCCAGCAGCTTAGTGAGCGGGGGAGACTACAATGAGCAGTTCTTC | CASSLVSGGDYNEQFF
14 | TRBJ1-4 | . | TRBV29-1 | . | TGCAGCGGGTCTTCAGGGGATAAAAATGAAAAACTGTTTTTT | CSGSSGDKNEKLFF
15 | TRBJ2-7 | . | TRBV6-1 | TRBD1 | TGTGCCAGCAGCCTCGGACAGGGCAACCTTCGGGAGCAGTACTTC | CASSLGQGNLREQYF
13 | TRBJ2-1 | few | TRBV7-7 | . | TGTGCCAGCAGCCCCGTGGTAGCGAATGAGCAGTTCTTC | CASSPVVANEQFF
14 | TRBJ2-5 | . | TRBV7-2 | TRBD2 | TGTGCCAGCCGGACCGGGGGGGCCTCGCAGACCCAGTACTTC | CASRTGGASQTQYF
14 | TRBJ2-7 | . | TRBV5-1 | TRBD1 | TGCGCCAGCAGCTTCCGCACTCAGGGGGACGAGCAGTACTTC | CASSFRTQGDEQYF
11 | TRBJ2-7 | . | TRBV28 | TRBD1 | TGTGCCAGCAGGGACAGGGGGTACCAGTACTTC | CASRDRGYQYF